This T cell receptor beta chain was documented in a study of shared clonotypes between healthy human individuals. The table lists this clone with a count of one. TCRdb's table, derived via immunoSEQ multiplex PCR, lists solely in-frame clones and lacks some. The sample lists 1.6 million or so clones, approximately 98.5% occurring once. CDR3 length equals 24 residues. Per the germline V gene, CDR1 is SGHRS and CDR2 is YFSETQ. V lost 4 bases and J lost 2; bases outside the gene matches: 30. V usage is TRBV5-1 and J usage is TRBJ2-3; 11 nucleotides match TRBD2. The sample taken for sequencing was naive CD4+ T cells sorted from blood. Indicated subset: CD45RA+ positively selected. The receptor was derived from a man aged 30-40 years in good health. The CDR3 nucleotides are TGCGCCAGCAGCACCCACCCCACTAGCGGGAGTTTTGTTGCAACTAGACGCCCCACAGATACGCAGTATTTT. It yields the protein CASSTHPTSGSFVATRRPTDTQYF.